Listed below are T cell receptor beta chains from one sample, sequenced in a study of control samples from healthy donors and cancer patients. The method was immunoSEQ multiplex PCR; TCRdb's version includes in-frame clones alone and lacks a portion of them. The sample holds some 120,000 clones, approximately 92% seen once. Sequencing was performed on blood. Receptors were obtained from a man younger than 30 in good health. Both conserved end residues are part of each CDR3. A D gene is named only where the DNA matches it firmly. Part of the rows lack a size; the others show once, few, many or a class for expanded clones.

v_call,cdr3_length,clone_size,j_call,d_call,cdr3_aa,cdr3_nt
TRBV3-1/TRBV3-2,15,-,TRBJ2-1,TRBD2,CASSQGSGAYNEQFF,TGTGCCAGCAGCCAAGGGAGCGGGGCCTACAATGAGCAGTTCTTC
TRBV11-2,15,few,TRBJ2-2,TRBD2,CASSRSGRGAGELFF,TGTGCCAGCAGCCGAAGCGGGAGAGGGGCCGGGGAGCTGTTTTTT
TRBV7-6,13,-,TRBJ1-5,TRBD1,CASSAGGNQPQHF,TGTGCCAGCAGCGCAGGGGGGAATCAGCCCCAGCATTTT
TRBV9,16,-,TRBJ2-2,-,CASSVEKASNTGELFF,TGTGCCAGCAGCGTAGAAAAGGCCTCGAACACCGGGGAGCTGTTTTTT
TRBV11-2,12,-,TRBJ2-1,TRBD2,CASSSGEDEQFF,TGTGCCAGCAGTAGCGGGGAGGATGAGCAGTTCTTC
TRBV5-8,14,-,TRBJ2-2,-,CASSLDGGIGELFF,TGTGCCAGCAGCTTGGACGGGGGCATCGGGGAGCTGTTTTTT
TRBV14,16,-,TRBJ1-6,TRBD1,CASSRSGTGLNSPLHF,TGTGCCAGCAGCCGAAGCGGGACAGGGCTTAATTCACCCCTCCACTTT
TRBV14,19,once,TRBJ2-7,TRBD2,CASSHGLTSGGLIRYEQYF,TGTGCCAGCAGCCACGGGCTTACTAGCGGGGGACTCATTCGGTACGAGCAGTACTTC
TRBV2,11,-,TRBJ2-5,-,CASSDGETQYF,TGTGCCAGCAGTGATGGAGAGACCCAGTACTTC
TRBV5-1,12,-,TRBJ2-3,-,CASSLKENTQYF,TGCGCCAGCAGCTTAAAGGAAAATACGCAGTATTTT
TRBV6-6,11,-,TRBJ2-2,-,CASSPDGELFF,TGTGCCAGCAGCCCGGACGGGGAGCTGTTTTTT
TRBV30,13,-,TRBJ2-5,-,CAWSPGVRETQYF,TGTGCCTGGAGTCCGGGGGTCAGGGAGACCCAGTACTTC
TRBV5-1,16,-,TRBJ2-1,-,CASSYAGRSTYNEQFF,TGCGCCAGCAGCTATGCAGGGAGGTCGACCTACAATGAGCAGTTCTTC
TRBV7-2,17,once,TRBJ2-2,TRBD2,CASSLRGGGGNTGELFF,TGTGCCAGCAGCTTGAGGGGTGGCGGGGGGAACACCGGGGAGCTGTTTTTT
TRBV2,15,-,TRBJ2-5,-,CASSDGGRGQETQYF,TGTGCCAGCAGTGATGGGGGGCGAGGGCAAGAGACCCAGTACTTC
TRBV5-5,15,-,TRBJ1-5,-,CASSLEDYSNQPQHF,TGTGCCAGCAGCTTGGAAGATTATAGCAATCAGCCCCAGCATTTT
TRBV29-1,12,-,TRBJ2-3,-,CSVARGPDTQYF,TGCAGCGTTGCCAGGGGACCAGATACGCAGTATTTT
TRBV6-2/TRBV6-3,13,-,TRBJ2-5,-,CASSYPPEETQYF,TGTGCCAGCAGTTACCCGCCCGAAGAGACCCAGTACTTC
TRBV12-3/TRBV12-4,13,-,TRBJ2-1,-,CASSAGHPNEQFF,TGTGCCAGCAGTGCGGGACACCCAAATGAGCAGTTCTTC
TRBV30,12,-,TRBJ1-2,-,CAGQHPGVGYTF,TGTGCCGGGCAACACCCTGGGGTAGGCTACACCTTC
TRBV18,14,-,TRBJ1-6,-,CASSRGEGNSPLHF,TGTGCCAGCTCACGAGGAGAGGGGAATTCACCCCTCCACTTT
TRBV5-1,16,once,TRBJ1-3,-,CASSLKESASGNTIYF,TGCGCCAGCAGCTTGAAAGAGTCAGCCTCTGGAAACACCATATATTTT
TRBV10-3,15,-,TRBJ2-1,-,CAISASDGGSNEQFF,TGTGCCATCAGCGCTTCGGACGGCGGGTCCAATGAGCAGTTCTTC
TRBV5-1,15,-,TRBJ2-1,TRBD2,CASSLDGTSFGEQFF,TGCGCCAGCAGCTTAGACGGGACTAGCTTCGGTGAGCAGTTCTTC
TRBV30,14,-,TRBJ1-2,TRBD1,CAWSYRGRDYGYTF,TGTGCCTGGTCCTACAGGGGGCGCGACTATGGCTACACCTTC
TRBV10-1,13,-,TRBJ2-5,-,CASSDDGVGTQYF,TGCGCCAGCAGTGATGACGGGGTCGGGACCCAGTACTTC
TRBV7-9,14,-,TRBJ1-3,-,CASTSIRGGNTIYF,TGTGCCAGCACCTCGATTCGTGGGGGAAACACCATATATTTT
TRBV4-2,15,-,TRBJ2-7,-,CASSQDLTSLYEQYF,TGTGCCAGCAGCCAAGATTTAACTAGTTTGTACGAGCAGTACTTC
TRBV6-1,12,-,TRBJ2-7,-,CATIGSQEEQYF,TGTGCCACCATAGGGTCTCAGGAAGAGCAGTACTTC
TRBV5-4,18,-,TRBJ1-3,-,CASSLDGGRGQTGNTIYF,TGTGCCAGCAGCTTGGATGGGGGCAGAGGACAAACCGGAAACACCATATATTTT
TRBV3-1/TRBV3-2,16,-,TRBJ2-5,-,CASSQDRAGWYETQYF,TGTGCCAGCAGCCAAGATCGGGCAGGGTGGTATGAGACCCAGTACTTC
TRBV7-9,15,-,TRBJ2-2,-,CASNNPGTNTGELFF,TGTGCCAGCAACAATCCGGGCACCAACACCGGGGAGCTGTTTTTT
TRBV5-1,14,-,TRBJ1-4,TRBD1,CASSIGQGNEKLFF,TGCGCCAGCAGCATCGGACAGGGTAATGAAAAACTGTTTTTT
TRBV2,17,-,TRBJ1-3,TRBD1,CASSFTGGGRSGNTIYF,TGTGCCAGCAGTTTCACAGGGGGCGGCCGCTCTGGAAACACCATATATTTT
TRBV5-1,16,-,TRBJ2-1,TRBD2,CASSFTGLAGSNEQFF,TGCGCCAGCAGCTTTACGGGACTAGCGGGTTCAAATGAGCAGTTCTTC
TRBV2,15,-,TRBJ2-6,-,CASSDSGAGANVLTF,TGTGCCAGCAGTGACTCGGGGGCTGGGGCCAACGTCCTGACTTTC
TRBV24-1,16,-,TRBJ2-1,TRBD2,CATSDRTSGRYDEQFF,TGTGCCACCAGTGACAGGACTAGCGGGAGATACGATGAGCAGTTCTTC
TRBV6-6,11,once,TRBJ2-1,-,CASKVSTEQFF,TGTGCCAGCAAGGTATCCACTGAGCAGTTCTTC
TRBV10-2,12,-,TRBJ1-2,-,CASSVDIYGYTF,TGCGCCAGCAGCGTGGACATCTATGGCTACACCTTC
TRBV19,16,-,TRBJ2-5,TRBD2,CASSIGGGRSGETQYF,TGTGCCAGTAGTATAGGCGGGGGGCGATCGGGAGAGACCCAGTACTTC
TRBV7-3,17,-,TRBJ1-3,-,CASSPNGQTSSGNTIYF,TGTGCCAGCAGCCCGAACGGACAGACCAGCTCTGGAAACACCATATATTTT
TRBV7-2,16,once,TRBJ2-1,-,CASSLVGGVDYNEQFF,TGTGCCAGCAGCTTAGTCGGCGGGGTTGATTACAATGAGCAGTTCTTC
TRBV10-3,14,-,TRBJ1-1,TRBD1,CAISAMGQGGGAFF,TGTGCCATCAGTGCGATGGGACAGGGCGGCGGAGCTTTCTTT
TRBV25-1,13,-,TRBJ2-2,-,CAAEGPNTGELFF,TGTGCCGCGGAGGGCCCAAACACCGGGGAGCTGTTTTTT
TRBV7-7,16,-,TRBJ2-3,TRBD2,CASSLYSGGGTDTQYF,TGTGCCAGCAGCTTATATAGCGGGGGGGGCACAGATACGCAGTATTTT
TRBV28,13,-,TRBJ1-5,-,CASQGGGYQPQHF,TGTGCCAGCCAAGGCGGGGGGTATCAGCCCCAGCATTTT
TRBV27,16,-,TRBJ2-1,-,CASSDPQGSSYNEQFF,TGTGCCAGCAGCGACCCTCAGGGTAGCTCCTACAATGAGCAGTTCTTC
TRBV9,15,-,TRBJ1-1,-,CASSVREGIGTEAFF,TGTGCCAGCAGCGTACGGGAGGGGATTGGCACTGAAGCTTTCTTT
TRBV2,16,-,TRBJ2-7,-,CASSRRVTGTYYEQYF,TGTGCCAGCAGCCGCCGGGTGACAGGCACTTACTACGAGCAGTACTTC
TRBV11-3,12,once,TRBJ2-1,-,CASSPSGNEQFF,TGTGCCAGCAGCCCTTCGGGTAATGAGCAGTTCTTC